One sample yielded the 24 T cell receptor beta chains listed below, sequenced in a study of cytomegalovirus exposure and HLA in healthy donors. Assay used: immunoSEQ multiplex PCR; TCRdb lists only in-frame clones, some missing. The sample consists of over 85,000 clones, approximately 81% of them appearing once. Sample: PBMCs. The source of these receptors is a woman in her late teens or twenties in good health and CMV-seropositive.

The gene calls are TRBV7-6 and TRBJ1-1, with 7 positions matching TRBD1. Germline-derived CDR1 and CDR2 are SGHVS and FNYEAQ. The CDR3 has 13 amino acids. The V segment lost 2 bases and the J segment 4 bases; nucleotides outside the gene matches: 1. The CDR3 sequence: CASSLSGGTEAFF. CDR3 nucleotide sequence: TGTGCCAGCAGCTTATCAGGGGGCACTGAAGCTTTCTTT.

The V gene is TRBV28, the J gene TRBJ1-1, with D unresolved. V lost 6 bases and J 7 bases, leaving 15 bases between the germline ends. Germline V gene sequence: CDR1 MDHEN, CDR2 SYDVKM. The CDR3 has 13 amino acids. Written as DNA, the CDR3 is TGTGCCAGCAGAAGTGGACTTTACGGTGAAGCTTTCTTT. Amino acid sequence: CASRSGLYGEAFF. The variable domain in full, completed from reference TRBV28 and TRBJ1-1, reads DVKVTQSSRYLVKRTGEKVFLECVQDMDHENMFWYRQDPGLGLRLIYFSYDVKMKEKGDIPEGYSVSREKKERFSLILESASTNQTSMYLCASRSGLYGEAFFGQGTRLTVV.

The genes are TRBV2 and TRBJ2-5, with 10 bases lining up with TRBD2. From germline, CDR1 is SNHLY and CDR2 FYNNEI. Trimming removed 6 bases from V and 1 base from J; junction bases left unmatched: 5. The CDR3 spans 15 residues. Here the CDR3 reads CASRSSGGSQETQYF. The CDR3 coding sequence is TGTGCCAGCAGGAGTAGCGGGGGGAGCCAAGAGACCCAGTACTTC.

The V gene is TRBV28, the J gene TRBJ1-2; possibly TRBD1 for D (5 bases). Germline CDR1 MDHEN, CDR2 SYDVKM. This CDR3 is 12 amino acids long. Trimming took 5 bases from V and 3 from J, leaving 7 bases between them. For the CDR3, the DNA is TGTGCCAGCAGTCCGACAGACTATGGCTACACCTTC. It encodes CASSPTDYGYTF.

The chain recombines TRBV9 with TRBJ1-2; 7 bases are a match to TRBD1. V lost 0 bases, J lost 3 bases, and 5 bases stayed unmatched. Per germline, CDR1 SGDLS and CDR2 YYNGEE. The CDR3 has 15 residues. The CDR3 DNA reads TGTGCCAGCAGCGTAGAGGGACAGTACCACTATGGCTACACCTTC. Residues: CASSVEGQYHYGYTF.

The genes are TRBV9 and TRBJ1-2, with D possibly being TRBD1 (6 bases). Deletions cut 4 bases from V and 1 base from J, with 14 bases between. The germline V gene encodes CDR1 SGDLS and CDR2 YYNGEE. There are 15 residues in the CDR3. This CDR3 is CASSPTGSNNYGYTF. The CDR3 DNA sequence: TGTGCCAGCAGCCCCACAGGGTCCAATAACTATGGCTACACCTTC.

This clone was seen once. The V gene is TRBV11-1, the J gene TRBJ1-1, with D maybe TRBD1 (6 bases). This CDR3 is built from 14 residues. Trimming stripped 4 bases from V and 3 bases from J, with 12 bases between. The germline CDR1 and CDR2 sequences are SGHAT and FQDESV (reference sequence). The CDR3 nucleotides read TGTGCCAGCAGCTCCGACAGGTGGGACACTGAAGCTTTCTTT. Its translation: CASSSDRWDTEAFF.

This clone was detected a few times. V and J are TRBV18 and TRBJ1-6; TRBD1 agrees at 7 bases. The CDR3 sequence is 16 residues long. Unmatched junction bases numbered 4, after V lost 3 bases and J lost 2 bases. Looked up from germline, CDR1 is KGHSH and CDR2 is LQKENI. CDR3 sequence (DNA): TGTGCCAGCTCACCCCAGACAGGGACCTATAATTCACCCCTCCACTTT. It is translated as CASSPQTGTYNSPLHF.

The chain links TRBV28 to TRBJ1-3; D gene unclear. Between the trimmed V and J ends, which lost 6 bases and 3 bases, there was a span of 12 bases. The CDR3 totals 14 residues. Per germline, CDR1 MDHEN and CDR2 SYDVKM. CDR3 in DNA: TGTGCCAGCAGGCTTGCGATCTTTGGAAACACCATATATTTT. Translation: CASRLAIFGNTIYF.

The CDR3 region has the DNA TGTGCCAGCAGTGAACTAAGCCTCTCTGGAAACACCATATATTTT. Its translation: CASSELSLSGNTIYF. The V and J genes are TRBV6-1 and TRBJ1-3; D not certain. Germline CDR1 MNHNS, CDR2 SASEGT. Deletions cut 2 bases from V and 0 bases from J, with 8 bases between. This CDR3 has 15 residues.

Concerning this clone itself: The junction shows a germline mismatch at one end, possibly a read error. V usage is TRBV12-5 and J usage is TRBJ1-3, with D possibly TRBD1 on 6 matching bases. This CDR3 spans 10 amino acids. Germline V gives CDR1 LGHNT, CDR2 FRNRAP. The CDR3 DNA sequence: TGTGCTAGTGTTTTTAGACAGGCCACATTT. Protein sequence: CASVFRQATF.

The rearrangement joins TRBV7-2 to TRBJ1-2, with 9 bases identical to TRBD1. The length of the CDR3 is 15 residues. CDR1 and CDR2 from the germline V gene are SGHTA and FQGNSA. With 5 bases clipped from V and 4 bases from J, the junction kept 8 bases outside the gene matches. In nucleotides, the CDR3 is TGTGCCAGCAGCCCCCGGACAGGGGACAGCTATGGCTACACCTTC. It yields the protein CASSPRTGDSYGYTF.

V usage is TRBV6-1 and J usage is TRBJ1-2, with TRBD1 identical over 9 bases. Germline V CDR1 and CDR2: MNHNS, SASEGT. The junction had 11 bases not matched to a gene; V was cut back by 7 bases and J by 8 bases. This CDR3 is built from 14 residues. CDR3 residues: CASKPGQGFDGYTF. CDR3 in DNA: TGTGCCAGCAAGCCGGGACAGGGATTCGACGGCTACACCTTC.

The gene calls are TRBV5-1 and TRBJ2-1; D unresolved. Germline CDR1 and CDR2: SGHRS and YFSETQ. The ends were cut back, 0 bases at V and 13 bases at J, with 11 bases in the middle. The CDR3 is 12 residues long. The DNA of the CDR3 is TGCGCCAGCAGCTTGGCCGACTCGGAACAGTTCTTC. Encoded protein: CASSLADSEQFF.

This chain links TRBV27 with TRBJ2-7; a weak D match, TRBD2 (5 bases). The CDR3 covers 17 residues. The V gene lost 6 bases and the J gene lost 0 bases, with 21 bases spanning the gap. Germline CDR1 MNHEY, CDR2 SMNVEV (reference sequence). The CDR3 DNA follows: TGTGCCAGCAGCCGGACGGCTGGGAGAATACTCTCCTACGAGCAGTACTTC. It translates to CASSRTAGRILSYEQYF.

The table lists this clone with a few counts. J is TRBJ2-2 and V is TRBV5-1; D not resolved. The germline V and J ends were trimmed by 5 bases and 6 bases, with 14 bases remaining between them. Germline lookup yields CDR1 SGHRS and CDR2 YFSETQ. The CDR3 totals 14 residues. The CDR3 DNA reads TGCGCCAGCAGAGCAATAGTCGGTCCCGGGGAGCTGTTTTTT. Translated: CASRAIVGPGELFF.

This clone came up once. The chain employs TRBV6-5 and TRBJ2-2; D not resolved. Deletions cut 6 bases from V and 3 bases from J, with 5 bases between. From germline, CDR1 is MNHEY and CDR2 SVGAGI. The CDR3 is 12 amino acids. The DNA for the CDR3 is TGTGCCAGCAGGGGCGACACCGGGGAGCTGTTTTTT. Its protein product is CASRGDTGELFF.

The V call is TRBV28, the J call TRBJ2-7; TRBD1 matches at 9 bases. CDR3 length: 15 residues. The germline V gene encodes CDR1 MDHEN and CDR2 SYDVKM. V was pared by 1 base and J by 5 bases, with 6 bases of the junction left unmatched. In nucleotides, the CDR3 is TGTGCCAGCAGTTTATTTACAGGGGGCGTGAACGAGCAGTACTTC. This encodes CASSLFTGGVNEQYF.

V usage is TRBV30 and J usage is TRBJ2-2, with D possibly being TRBD1 (6 bases). The CDR3 sequence is 15 residues long. Trimming removed 4 bases at V and 0 bases at J, with 12 bases between. Germline CDR1 GTSNPN, CDR2 SVGIG (reference sequence). Here the CDR3 reads CAWNPGHANTGELFF. In DNA, the CDR3 is TGTGCCTGGAACCCGGGACACGCGAACACCGGGGAGCTGTTTTTT.

The V gene is TRBV28, the J gene TRBJ1-2; 11 nucleotides match TRBD1. The CDR3 runs to 15 residues. Looked up from germline, CDR1 is MDHEN and CDR2 is SYDVKM. V shed 6 bases, J shed 3 bases, and the junction held 6 bases outside the gene matches. The CDR3 is CASSQPGQGDYGYTF. CDR3 DNA: TGTGCCAGCAGCCAACCGGGACAGGGGGACTATGGCTACACCTTC.

The chain joins TRBV11-3 to TRBJ2-1; 8 bases agree with TRBD1. Germline V gene lookup returns CDR1 SGHNT and CDR2 YENEEA. The CDR3 extends over 15 amino acids. Germline trimming cut 5 bases from V and 2 bases from J; bases unmatched to any gene: 5. Written as DNA, the CDR3 is TGTGCCAGCAGCACCGGACAGGGCACCTACAATGAGCAGTTCTTC. This translates into CASSTGQGTYNEQFF.

The chain joins TRBV4-1 to TRBJ2-3, with 7 bases fitting TRBD1. The V gene's germline CDR1 is MGHRA and CDR2 YSYEKL. The CDR3 runs 16 residues. V lost 0 bases, J lost 6 bases, and 9 bases stayed unmatched. CDR3 loop: CASSQEGPGGWDTQYF. CDR3 in DNA: TGCGCCAGCAGCCAAGAGGGGCCAGGGGGATGGGATACGCAGTATTTT.

V is TRBV11-3 and J is TRBJ2-2, with D perhaps matching TRBD1 (6 bases). The CDR3 runs to 16 residues. The V gene lost 4 bases and the J gene lost 1 base, with 13 bases spanning the gap. From germline, CDR1 is SGHNT and CDR2 YENEEA. The CDR3 loop is CASSSQGVGNTGELFF. The CDR3, as DNA: TGTGCCAGCAGCTCACAGGGAGTGGGGAACACCGGGGAGCTGTTTTTT.

The rearrangement links TRBV11-1 to TRBJ1-1; the match to TRBD1 covers 9 bases. This CDR3 is 14 amino acids long. CDR1 is SGHAT and CDR2 is FQDESV in the germline V gene (reference sequence). V lost 5 bases to trimming and J lost 4 bases; unmatched junction nucleotides: 5. The CDR3 region is CASSTGQGGTEAFF. The DNA for the CDR3 is TGTGCCAGCAGCACGGGACAGGGTGGCACTGAAGCTTTCTTT.